This T cell receptor (beta chain) comes out of a study of lymphopenia after photon versus proton radiotherapy. Clones were read by immunoSEQ multiplex PCR, and TCRdb kept only the in-frame ones, dropping some. The sample lists some 15,000 clones, 84% occurring once. CDR1 and CDR2 from the germline V gene are MNHNS and SASEGT. V was pared by 3 bases and J by 5 bases, with 10 bases between. The CDR3 consists of 13 residues. Sequencing used peripheral blood, obtained from a patient treated with proton-based radiotherapy. The clonotype comes from a man in his 70s with pancreatic cancer. The V and J genes are TRBV6-1 and TRBJ1-2; D not resolved. DNA for the CDR3: TGTGCCAGCAGTGAGGGGTACTTTTATGGCTACACCTTC. Its protein product is CASSEGYFYGYTF.